The entry below gives a single TCR beta chain sequence along with its context. Germline assignment: CDR1 SNHLY and CDR2 FYNNEI. The CDR3 extends over 12 amino acids. V gave up 10 bases and J gave up 2 bases; unmatched junction bases: 3. This sample is part of a study of shared T cell receptors in the human thymus. Only in-frame clones appear in the TCRdb table, and some are missing; sequencing was by immunoSEQ multiplex PCR. This table has hundreds of thousands of clones, approximately 83% appearing once. The data also belong to a second study, concerning human thymus T cells. That source notes: Biased V and J segment usage appeared in thymus and peripheral blood.

This TCR came from a girl less than two years old with a congenital heart defect. Sequencing used thymocytes. The chain links TRBV2 to TRBJ2-7; TRBD1 aligns across 9 bases. In nucleotides, the CDR3 is TGTGCCACCCGACAGGGGGCCTACGAGCAGTACTTC. Protein product: CATRQGAYEQYF.